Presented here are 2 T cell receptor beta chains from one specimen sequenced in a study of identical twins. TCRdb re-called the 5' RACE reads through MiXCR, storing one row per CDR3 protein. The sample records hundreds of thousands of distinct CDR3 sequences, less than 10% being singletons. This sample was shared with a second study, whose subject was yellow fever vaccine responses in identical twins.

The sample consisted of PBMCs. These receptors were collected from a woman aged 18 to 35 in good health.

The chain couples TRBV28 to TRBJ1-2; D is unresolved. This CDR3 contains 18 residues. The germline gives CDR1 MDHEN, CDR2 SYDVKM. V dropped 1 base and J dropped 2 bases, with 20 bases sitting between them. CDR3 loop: CASSLYTQPLARNYGYTF. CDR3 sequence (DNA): TGTGCCAGCAGTTTATATACCCAACCCTTGGCACGGAACTATGGCTACACCTTC.

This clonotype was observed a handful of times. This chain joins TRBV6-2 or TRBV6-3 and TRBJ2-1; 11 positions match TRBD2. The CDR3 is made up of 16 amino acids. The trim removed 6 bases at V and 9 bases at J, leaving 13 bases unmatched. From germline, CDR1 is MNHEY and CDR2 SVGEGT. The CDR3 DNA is TGTGCCAGCAGCGCACTACTAGCGGGAGTTAAGGTTGAGCAGTTCTTC. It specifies CASSALLAGVKVEQFF.